Shown below are 17 T cell receptor beta chains from a single sample sequenced in a study of T cells in Graves' hyperthyroidism and ophthalmopathy. The investigators amplified TCR beta CDR3 regions from RNA transcripts. First-round RT-PCR targeting the TCR CDR3 was performed with the HTBI primer set. TCRdb recomputed calls from the multiplex PCR reads with MiXCR, one row per CDR3 protein. The sample carries 700,000 or so distinct CDR3 sequences, roughly 15% recorded once. Sequencing used blood. The origin of the receptors is a woman in her fifties or sixties with Graves' ophthalmopathy.

This clonotype was observed many times. This chain connects TRBV6-2 or TRBV6-3 to TRBJ1-1, with a weak D call TRBD1 (5 bases). CDR1 and CDR2 (germline): MNHEY, SVGEGT. V shed 5 bases and J shed 1 base, with 23 bases lying between them. This CDR3 has 18 residues. This CDR3 is CASSRQFLLSVGNTEAFF. CDR3 in DNA: TGTGCCAGCAGTAGACAGTTCCTTTTGTCTGTTGGGAACACTGAAGCTTTCTTT.

The gene calls are TRBV14 and TRBJ1-4; unclear D gene. V was pared by 5 bases and J by 2 bases, with 12 bases between. Germline values: CDR1 SGHDN, CDR2 FVKESK. The length of the CDR3 is 15 residues. The CDR3 bases are TGTGCCAGCAGCATTAACACGAAGACTAATGAAAAACTGTTTTTT. Translating it yields CASSINTKTNEKLFF.

Only a few counts were recorded for this clonotype. The chain combines TRBV6-1 with TRBJ1-6; no definite D call. Germline V gives CDR1 MNHNS, CDR2 SASEGT. V was clipped by 7 bases and J by 9 bases, with 13 bases between them. The CDR3 consists of 13 residues. This chain's CDR3 is CASKRSSGSPLHF. In nucleotides, the CDR3 is TGTGCCAGCAAAAGATCTTCGGGTTCACCCCTCCACTTT.

The rearrangement joins TRBV27 to TRBJ1-5; 10 nucleotides align to TRBD1. The V segment lost 2 bases and the J segment 0 bases; nucleotides outside the gene matches: 4. Germline V CDR1 and CDR2: MNHEY, SMNVEV (reference sequence). The CDR3 loop spans 17 amino acids. CDR3 sequence: CASSLRDRGYSNQPQHF. The CDR3 DNA reads as TGTGCCAGCAGTTTACGGGACAGGGGATATAGCAATCAGCCCCAGCATTTT.

This clonotype was found many times. In DNA form, the CDR3 reads TGTGCCAGCAGCTTAACCCTCGGCACCCAAGAGACCCAGTACTTC. Amino acid sequence: CASSLTLGTQETQYF. V gene TRBV7-3 combines with J gene TRBJ2-5; D not certain. CDR3 size: 15 residues. V was clipped by 0 bases and J by 1 base, with 9 bases between them. Germline CDR1 reads SGHTA; CDR2 reads FQGTGA.

The table lists this clonotype with many counts. The V call is TRBV7-2, the J call TRBJ2-3; weak D call: TRBD2 (5 bases). V was clipped by 1 base and J by 1 base, with 12 bases between them. The CDR3 runs 16 residues. Germline CDR1 is SGHTA and CDR2 is FQGNSA. The CDR3 region has the DNA TGTGCCAGCAGCTTAGGGGTTGGGAGAGGCACAGATACGCAGTATTTT. Translated: CASSLGVGRGTDTQYF.

V gene TRBV7-3 combines with J gene TRBJ2-1, with 12 bases lining up with TRBD2. This CDR3 comprises 15 residues. Germline V gives CDR1 SGHTA, CDR2 FQGTGA. V lost 3 bases to trimming and J lost 8 bases; unmatched junction nucleotides: 5. The CDR3 loop is CASSFVLAGGYEQFF. For the CDR3, the DNA is TGTGCCAGCAGCTTTGTACTAGCGGGAGGCTATGAGCAGTTCTTC.

This clonotype was counted a few times. The chain has TRBV6-1 and TRBJ1-4, with D possibly TRBD1 on 5 matching bases. The CDR3 runs to 12 residues. Germline-derived CDR1 and CDR2 are MNHNS and SASEGT. V was clipped by 8 bases and J by 8 bases, with 12 bases between them. The chain's CDR3 is CASGGNGEKLFF. DNA of the CDR3: TGTGCCAGCGGGGGAAACGGCGAAAAACTGTTTTTT.

This clonotype was recorded at least ten times. The CDR3 DNA follows: TGTGCCAGCAGTTGGGGCCGGGACAGTCCAACCTATGGCTACACCTTC. It yields the protein CASSWGRDSPTYGYTF. The genes are TRBV27 and TRBJ1-2, with 7 bases identical to TRBD1. CDR3 length equals 16 residues. The V segment lost 4 bases and the J segment 4 bases; nucleotides outside the gene matches: 12. CDR1 and CDR2 (germline): MNHEY, SMNVEV (reference sequence).

This clonotype has ten or more counts. The CDR3 reads CASRGEGAKNIQYF. In DNA form, the CDR3 reads TGTGCCAGCAGGGGGGAGGGGGCCAAAAACATTCAGTACTTC. The V and J genes are TRBV12-3 or TRBV12-4 and TRBJ2-4; 7 bases match TRBD2. The CDR3 is 14 amino acids. The ends lost 6 bases at V and 1 base at J; junction bases unmatched: 3.

This clonotype was seen only a few times. The gene calls are TRBV20-1 and TRBJ1-1, with a weak D call TRBD1 (6 bases). V was shortened by 5 bases and J by 4 bases, with 14 bases between the two germline ends. CDR1 is DFQATT and CDR2 is SNEGSKA in the germline V gene (reference sequence). The CDR3 consists of 13 residues. DNA for the CDR3: TGCAGTGCTTTTGGACAGCAATCCACTGAAGCTTTCTTT. Translated, it gives CSAFGQQSTEAFF.

The V and J genes are TRBV9 and TRBJ1-1; the D is unclear. V was cut by 1 base and J by 0 bases, with 4 bases left in between. The germline V gene has CDR1 SGDLS and CDR2 YYNGEE. There are 13 residues in the CDR3. The CDR3 region has the DNA TGTGCCAGCAGCGTAACAGTGAACACTGAAGCTTTCTTT. Its translation is CASSVTVNTEAFF.

This clonotype was seen a few times. The chain recombines TRBV6-2 or TRBV6-3 with TRBJ2-1; 11 bases agree with TRBD1. CDR1 MNHEY and CDR2 SVGEGT come from the germline V gene. The V segment lost 5 bases and the J segment 4 bases; nucleotides outside the gene matches: 4. This CDR3 is 15 amino acids long. CDR3 in amino acids: CASSGRDRGYNEQFF. DNA for the CDR3: TGTGCCAGCAGTGGCCGGGACAGGGGGTACAATGAGCAGTTCTTC.

The chain employs TRBV29-1 and TRBJ2-1, with 7 bases lining up with TRBD2. This CDR3 contains 14 residues. CDR1 SQVTM and CDR2 ANQGSEA come from the germline V gene. V trimming: 6 bases; J trimming: 4 bases; junction bases outside the gene matches: 9. This CDR3 is CSVRTRRGYNEQFF. CDR3 DNA sequence: TGCAGCGTCCGTACTAGGCGGGGGTACAATGAGCAGTTCTTC.

This chain connects TRBV19 to TRBJ2-2; perhaps TRBD2 as D (6 bases). The CDR3 extends over 15 amino acids. The ends were cut back, 7 bases at V and 3 bases at J, with 15 bases in the middle. Per the germline V gene, CDR1 is LNHDA and CDR2 is SQIVND (reference sequence). The CDR3 loop is CASTRGTLYTGELFF. CDR3 nucleotides: TGTGCCAGTACCCGCGGGACGTTATACACCGGGGAGCTGTTTTTT.

This clonotype showed up many times. V and J are TRBV20-1 and TRBJ2-5; the D is unclear. The V end was cut by 3 bases, the J end by 5 bases, with 16 bases between. Germline CDR1 and CDR2: DFQATT and SNEGSKA (reference sequence). The CDR3 covers 14 residues. CDR3 residues: CSARPRGQLETQYF. DNA for the CDR3: TGCAGTGCTAGGCCTCGCGGCCAGCTGGAGACCCAGTACTTC.

This chain joins TRBV4-3 and TRBJ2-1, with D possibly being TRBD1 (7 bases). The CDR3 contains 16 residues. V lost 2 bases and J 2 bases, leaving 13 bases between the germline ends. Germline assignment: CDR1 LGHNA and CDR2 YSLEER. The CDR3 sequence is CASSQNAGQTYNEQFF. CDR3 nucleotides: TGCGCCAGCAGCCAAAATGCGGGACAGACCTACAATGAGCAGTTCTTC.